A single sample gave rise to the 16 T cell receptor beta chains below, sequenced in a study of blood T cell repertoires in COVID-19. Clones were read by immunoSEQ multiplex PCR, and TCRdb kept only the in-frame ones, dropping some. This table has 380,000 or so clones, roughly 90% appearing once. The specimen sequenced was peripheral blood. Source of these receptors: a man aged 40-50 years with acute or convalescent COVID-19.

Turning to this clone: Other DNA sequences in the sample encode the same CDR3. J is TRBJ1-2 and V is TRBV18; TRBD1 matches at 7 bases. The CDR3 loop spans 14 amino acids. With V trimmed by 6 bases and J by 2 bases, 6 bases remained unmatched. Germline CDR1 and CDR2: KGHSH and LQKENI. CDR3 nucleotide sequence: TGTGCCAGCTCTCCAGGGACAGCCAACTATGGCTACACCTTC. This translates into CASSPGTANYGYTF.

The chain is built from TRBV6-5 and TRBJ2-1; the D gene is possibly TRBD1 (6 bases). Germline loops: CDR1 MNHEY, CDR2 SVGAGI. The CDR3 runs 14 residues. V was trimmed by 5 bases and J by 7 bases, leaving 15 bases between them. The CDR3 DNA is TGTGCCAGCAGTATCGCGCAGGGGAGTAATGAGCAGTTCTTC. This translates into CASSIAQGSNEQFF.

This rearrangement joins TRBV9 to TRBJ1-3; possibly TRBD1 for D (6 bases). Germline CDR1 SGDLS, CDR2 YYNGEE. The CDR3 is 15 amino acids. V lost 0 bases, J lost 3 bases, and 10 bases lay in between. The CDR3 bases are TGTGCCAGCAGCGTAGCTTGGGGGCATGGAAACACCATATATTTT. This gives the protein CASSVAWGHGNTIYF.

The V gene is TRBV15, the J gene TRBJ2-3, with D maybe TRBD1 (6 bases). Trimming left V 1 base short and J 0 bases short, with 11 bases between. Germline CDR1 LNHNV, CDR2 YYDKDF (reference sequence). The CDR3 has 16 amino acids. The CDR3 reads CATSRVSGDSTDTQYF. CDR3 bases: TGTGCCACCAGCAGAGTGTCAGGGGATAGCACAGATACGCAGTATTTT.

This sequence joins TRBV6-5 and TRBJ1-1, with D possibly being TRBD1 (5 bases). CDR1 MNHEY and CDR2 SVGAGI come from the germline V gene. Trimming removed 7 bases from V and 8 bases from J, with 17 bases in between. The length of the CDR3 is 13 residues. CDR3 residues: CASKLQGGTEAFF. The DNA for the CDR3 is TGTGCCAGCAAGCTCCAGGGAGGTACCGAAGCTTTCTTT.

This clone was counted once. V usage is TRBV9 and J usage is TRBJ1-6, with D possibly TRBD1 on 6 matching bases. The germline V gene encodes CDR1 SGDLS and CDR2 YYNGEE. Trimming cost V 4 bases and J 12 bases, with 14 bases left between them. CDR3 size: 13 residues. The CDR3 nucleotides read TGTGCCAGCAGCAGCGGGGGGGGCGGACCCCTCCACTTT. Translating it yields CASSSGGGGPLHF.

This chain links TRBV7-8 with TRBJ2-1; the D is unclear. The CDR3 is 16 amino acids. V gave up 6 bases and J gave up 6 bases, with 21 bases separating them. Germline V gives CDR1 SGHVS, CDR2 FQNEAQ. The CDR3, as DNA: TGTGCCAGCAGACACACACGGAGCGTCGCGGCCAATGAGCAGTTCTTC. This translates into CASRHTRSVAANEQFF.

The CDR3 DNA is TGTGCCAGCAGCTTTCCGGGACAAAGAGAAAGCTCCTATAATTCACCCCTCCACTTT. It specifies CASSFPGQRESSYNSPLHF. The chain links TRBV7-9 to TRBJ1-6, with D perhaps matching TRBD1 (6 bases). There are 19 residues in the CDR3. Trimming shortened V by 3 bases and J by 0 bases, and 18 bases separated the two germline ends. Germline CDR1 and CDR2: SEHNR and FQNEAQ (reference sequence).

This rearrangement joins TRBV19 to TRBJ2-7, with 9 nucleotides matching TRBD2. Germline V CDR1 and CDR2: LNHDA, SQIVND (reference sequence). The CDR3 sequence is 16 residues long. The J segment lost 2 bases and the V segment lost 5 bases, leaving 10 bases of the junction unmatched. The CDR3 here is CASSQGLAGTAYEQYF. Here the CDR3 DNA reads TGTGCCAGTAGTCAGGGGCTAGCGGGAACAGCCTACGAGCAGTACTTC.

The V and J genes are TRBV28 and TRBJ2-3, with D perhaps matching TRBD2 (5 bases). CDR1 MDHEN and CDR2 SYDVKM come from the germline V gene. The CDR3 length is 15 residues. V lost 6 bases and J lost 3, with 16 bases in between. CDR3: CASSPMAGFTDTQYF. DNA of the CDR3: TGTGCCAGCAGCCCTATGGCGGGTTTTACAGATACGCAGTATTTT.

The chain joins TRBV6-5 to TRBJ2-2; TRBD1 matches 9 bases. CDR3 length equals 14 residues. V lost 6 bases and J lost 3; bases outside the gene matches: 2. Germline values: CDR1 MNHEY, CDR2 SVGAGI. The CDR3 is CASRWDRDTGELFF. The CDR3 nucleotides are TGTGCCAGCAGGTGGGACAGGGACACCGGGGAGCTGTTTTTT.

V gene TRBV28 combines with J gene TRBJ2-5; tentatively, D is TRBD1 (6 bases). Germline loops: CDR1 MDHEN, CDR2 SYDVKM. CDR3 size: 12 residues. Trimming pared 5 bases from V and 7 bases from J, leaving 11 bases between. The CDR3 protein is CASSTTGTTQYF. CDR3 nucleotide sequence: TGTGCCAGCAGTACCACAGGGACGACCCAGTACTTC.

This chain links TRBV5-1 with TRBJ1-3; TRBD1 might be the D (5 bases). The CDR3 contains 15 residues. Per germline, CDR1 SGHRS and CDR2 YFSETQ. The V and J ends lost 6 bases and 3 bases respectively, with 16 bases between them. The CDR3 nucleotides read TGCGCCAGCAAACCAACAGGAGAAGGTGGAAACACCATATATTTT. Translating it yields CASKPTGEGGNTIYF.

The chain links TRBV29-1 to TRBJ1-1, with D possibly matching TRBD1 (5 bases). Germline CDR1 reads SQVTM; CDR2 reads ANQGSEA. Trimming stripped 4 bases from V and 1 base from J, with 10 bases between. CDR3 size: 13 residues. The CDR3 DNA reads as TGCAGCGTTGCGAGTCAGGGGAACACTGAAGCTTTCTTT. This encodes CSVASQGNTEAFF.

The chain joins TRBV12-5 to TRBJ1-2; 7 bases match TRBD1. Losses at the gene ends were 7 bases for V and 4 bases for J; bases not matched to a gene: 3. Germline-derived CDR1 and CDR2 are LGHNT and FRNRAP. This CDR3 comprises 12 residues. CDR3 coding DNA: TGTGCTAGTGCCCGGGACAGCTATGGCTACACCTTC. Protein product: CASARDSYGYTF.

The chain combines TRBV7-9 with TRBJ1-6; perhaps TRBD1 as D (5 bases). The length of the CDR3 is 13 residues. Trimming took 1 base from V and 10 from J, leaving 8 bases between them. Germline loops: CDR1 SEHNR, CDR2 FQNEAQ (reference sequence). CDR3 in DNA: TGTGCCAGCAGCTTAGGGACACAGTCACCCCTCCACTTT. It specifies CASSLGTQSPLHF.